Below, 3 T cell receptor beta chains from the same sample are listed, as sequenced in a study of blood T cell repertoires in COVID-19. The protocol was immunoSEQ multiplex PCR, while the TCRdb copy is restricted to in-frame clones and leaves out a portion. In the table there are around 60,000 clones, approximately 82% of which are singletons. The specimen sequenced was peripheral blood. These receptors were obtained from a woman aged 60-75 years with acute or convalescent COVID-19.

The chain has TRBV5-5 and TRBJ2-1, with 12 bases lining up with TRBD2. Trimming took 7 bases from V and 2 from J; bases not matched to a gene: 4. The CDR3 covers 15 residues. Germline V gene lookup returns CDR1 SGHKS and CDR2 YYEKEE (reference sequence). The CDR3 bases are TGTGCCAGCGGAAGACTAGCGGGGGCCTACAATGAGCAGTTCTTC. The encoded protein is CASGRLAGAYNEQFF.

The chain has TRBV5-1 and TRBJ2-2, with 7 nucleotides matching TRBD1. Germline CDR1 reads SGHRS; CDR2 reads YFSETQ. Unmatched junction bases numbered 11, after V lost 4 bases and J lost 8 bases. The CDR3 sequence is 15 residues long. CDR3: CASSATGQSTGELFF. The CDR3 DNA reads TGCGCCAGCAGCGCGACGGGACAGTCTACGGGGGAGCTGTTTTTT. Together with reference TRBV5-1 and TRBJ2-2, the CDR3 gives the full variable domain: KAGVTQTPRYLIKTRGQQVTLSCSPISGHRSVSWYQQTPGQGLQFLFEYFSETQRNKGNFPGRFSGRQFSNSRSEMNVSTLELGDSALYLCASSATGQSTGELFFGEGSRLTVL.

A single count supports this clone. CDR3 sequence reads: CASSSPPPGQGFEQFF. CDR3 bases: TGTGCCAGCAGCTCCCCACCCCCGGGACAGGGCTTTGAGCAGTTCTTC. The chain recombines TRBV13 with TRBJ2-1; TRBD1 matches at 9 bases. CDR3 length: 16 amino acids. V was pared by 4 bases and J by 9 bases, with 13 bases of the junction left unmatched. CDR1 and CDR2 from the germline V gene are PRHDT and FYEKMQ (reference sequence).